What follows are 28 T cell receptor beta chains derived from one specimen sequenced in a study of control samples from healthy donors and cancer patients. The assay was immunoSEQ multiplex PCR, and TCRdb's table has in-frame clones only and misses some. Of about 170,000 clones listed, roughly 91% are singletons. Material for sequencing was blood. These receptors all stem from a woman in her 30s in good health.

V usage is TRBV7-2 and J usage is TRBJ1-2, with D tentatively TRBD1 (6 bases). Trimming took 2 bases from V and 7 from J, leaving 11 bases between them. The CDR3 spans 13 residues. Germline-derived CDR1 and CDR2 are SGHTA and FQGNSA. The CDR3 sequence: CASSLTQGLGYTF. CDR3 sequence (DNA): TGTGCCAGCAGCTTAACACAGGGTCTTGGCTACACCTTC.

This clone came up once. The J gene is TRBJ1-2, the V gene TRBV15, with TRBD1 matching over 12 bases. There are 16 residues in the CDR3. Germline V gene data show CDR1 as LNHNV and CDR2 as YYDKDF (reference sequence). J was trimmed by 5 bases and V by 0 bases; bases with no gene match: 4. The CDR3: CATSREGTGGRYGYTF. DNA for the CDR3: TGTGCCACCAGCAGAGAGGGGACAGGGGGCAGGTATGGCTACACCTTC.

This rearrangement joins TRBV11-2 to TRBJ1-1, with 7 bases identical to TRBD1. The CDR3 runs to 15 residues. Trimming cost V 0 bases and J 1 base; bases outside gene matches: 2. Per the germline V gene, CDR1 is SGHAT and CDR2 is FQNNGV. The CDR3 coding sequence is TGTGCCAGCAGCTTAGAAGCAGGGGGGAACACTGAAGCTTTCTTT. Translated, it gives CASSLEAGGNTEAFF.

This chain uses TRBV12-1 with TRBJ1-2. TRBV12-1 is described as a pseudogene. This CDR3 is built from 14 residues. CDR3 region: CASSSKERNYGYTF. The CDR3 region has the DNA TGTGCCAGCAGCTCTAAGGAACGGAACTATGGCTACACCTTC.

The rearrangement joins TRBV18 to TRBJ2-1; either TRBD1 or TRBD2 may supply D (5 bases each). Germline-derived CDR1 and CDR2 are KGHSH and LQKENI. With 3 bases removed from V and 0 bases from J, the gap between germline ends came to 9 bases. The CDR3 contains 15 residues. CDR3 coding DNA: TGTGCCAGCTCACCCCCCGGGACCTCCTACAATGAGCAGTTCTTC. It specifies CASSPPGTSYNEQFF.

This chain links TRBV5-6 with TRBJ2-3; D is unresolved. The CDR3 consists of 14 residues. V was pared by 1 base and J by 1 base, with 7 bases between. Germline lookup yields CDR1 SGHDT and CDR2 YYEEEE. The CDR3 DNA follows: TGTGCCAGCAGCTTGAGAGTAGGCACAGATACGCAGTATTTT. It translates to CASSLRVGTDTQYF.

V is TRBV4-1 and J is TRBJ1-6; D remains unclear. Germline CDR1 and CDR2: MGHRA and YSYEKL. The CDR3 covers 13 residues. Trimming shortened V by 0 bases and J by 8 bases, and 5 bases separated the two germline ends. The CDR3 spells CASSQDRDSPLHF. The DNA for the CDR3 is TGCGCCAGCAGCCAAGATAGGGATTCACCCCTCCACTTT.

The chain couples TRBV21-1 to TRBJ2-7; the table's D call of TRBD2 was not tested on the DNA. TRBV21-1 is a documented pseudogene. This CDR3 comprises 14 residues. The CDR3 loop reads CASSHSGPGYEQYF. The CDR3 DNA is TGTGCCAGCAGCCATAGCGGGCCGGGCTACGAGCAGTACTTC.

A single count supports this clone. The chain joins TRBV5-4 to TRBJ2-1; TRBD1 agrees at 7 bases. Per the germline V gene, CDR1 is SGHNT and CDR2 is YYREEE (reference sequence). J lost 2 bases, V lost 0 bases, and 2 bases had no gene match. This CDR3 spans 15 amino acids. This CDR3 is CASSLVQGAYNEQFF. The CDR3 nucleotides read TGTGCCAGCAGCTTGGTTCAGGGGGCCTACAATGAGCAGTTCTTC.

The chain combines TRBV7-9 with TRBJ2-7; TRBD2 aligns across 9 bases. The CDR3 consists of 16 residues. Trimming cost V 1 base and J 2 bases; bases outside gene matches: 6. Per the germline V gene, CDR1 is SEHNR and CDR2 is FQNEAQ (reference sequence). DNA for the CDR3: TGTGCCAGCAGCTTAGTGCGTGGCGGGAGGGCCTACGAGCAGTACTTC. It translates to CASSLVRGGRAYEQYF.

This rearrangement joins TRBV7-9 to TRBJ1-1, with D perhaps TRBD1 (5 bases). Between the trimmed V and J ends, which lost 8 bases and 3 bases, there was a span of 7 bases. This CDR3 is built from 11 residues. CDR1 and CDR2 (germline): SEHNR, FQNEAQ (reference sequence). This CDR3 is CASEGYTEAFF. CDR3 bases: TGTGCCAGCGAGGGGTACACTGAAGCTTTCTTT.

The V gene is TRBV18, the J gene TRBJ1-3; D might be TRBD1 (6 bases). Germline values: CDR1 KGHSH, CDR2 LQKENI. The CDR3 runs 15 residues. V shed 3 bases and J shed 0 bases, with 9 bases lying between them. CDR3 in amino acids: CASSPLQGSGNTIYF. As DNA, the CDR3 is TGTGCCAGCTCACCCCTACAGGGCTCTGGAAACACCATATATTTT.

CDR3 protein: CASSENRGWNQPQHF. The CDR3 region has the DNA TGTGCCAGCAGCGAGAACAGGGGATGGAATCAGCCCCAGCATTTT. The chain has TRBV2 and TRBJ1-5; 7 bases fit TRBD1. V was pared by 6 bases and J by 4 bases, with 9 bases of the junction left unmatched. Germline CDR1 and CDR2: SNHLY and FYNNEI. This CDR3 is built from 15 residues.

CDR3 loop: CASSESSGGLQETQYF. In DNA form, the CDR3 reads TGTGCCAGCAGTGAATCTAGCGGGGGCCTCCAAGAGACCCAGTACTTC. V usage is TRBV2 and J usage is TRBJ2-5, with 10 bases aligning to TRBD2. This CDR3 contains 16 residues. Germline V gene lookup returns CDR1 SNHLY and CDR2 FYNNEI. Trimming cost V 2 bases and J 1 base; bases outside gene matches: 4.

The chain is built from TRBV7-2 and TRBJ2-3, with 8 bases identical to TRBD2. This CDR3 is 16 amino acids long. Per germline, CDR1 SGHTA and CDR2 FQGNSA. Trimming took 1 base from V and 4 from J; bases not matched to a gene: 7. The CDR3, as DNA: TGTGCCAGCAGCTTAGGGGTCGGGGGGGCCGCAGATACGCAGTATTTT. This codes for CASSLGVGGAADTQYF.

The rearrangement links TRBV21-1 to TRBJ1-6. TRBV21-1 is a documented pseudogene. The CDR3 sequence is 11 residues long. DNA of the CDR3: TGTGCCAGCAGCAATAATTCACCCCTCCACTTT. Translation: CASSNNSPLHF.

Worth noting for this clone: Other nucleotide sequences from this sample produce the same CDR3. The chain links TRBV27 to TRBJ1-2; D unresolved. Germline values: CDR1 MNHEY, CDR2 SMNVEV (reference sequence). The CDR3 totals 13 residues. Between the trimmed V and J ends, which lost 6 bases and 0 bases, there was a span of 8 bases. CDR3 residues: CASSRTANYGYTF. As DNA, the CDR3 is TGTGCCAGCAGCCGGACTGCTAACTATGGCTACACCTTC.

The V call is TRBV28, the J call TRBJ1-5, with a possible D match to TRBD1 (5 bases). CDR1 is MDHEN, CDR2 SYDVKM, per germline. This CDR3 is built from 14 residues. Trimming stripped 7 bases from V and 2 bases from J, with 12 bases between. Here the CDR3 reads CASTPGGGNQPQHF. CDR3 coding DNA: TGTGCCAGCACCCCTGGGGGGGGCAATCAGCCCCAGCATTTT.

This rearrangement joins TRBV6-5 to TRBJ1-1; TRBD1 might be the D (6 bases). Trimming cost V 6 bases and J 1 base, with 12 bases left between them. CDR1 is MNHEY, CDR2 SVGAGI, per germline. The CDR3 consists of 14 residues. The DNA of the CDR3 is TGTGCCAGCAGCGAGCTACAGGGGAACACTGAAGCTTTCTTT. This codes for CASSELQGNTEAFF.

This clone turned up a few times. The chain links TRBV27 to TRBJ2-6; tentatively, D is TRBD2 (6 bases). Trimming stripped 1 base from V and 2 bases from J, with 9 bases between. The CDR3 has 16 residues. CDR1 and CDR2 from the germline V gene are MNHEY and SMNVEV (reference sequence). CDR3 sequence (DNA): TGTGCCAGCAGTTTATATGGGGGGACTGGGGCCAACGTCCTGACTTTC. Translating gives CASSLYGGTGANVLTF.

CDR3 in DNA: TGTGCCTGGAGTACCACCTCGACAGGGAGAAACACCATATATTTT. Translating it yields CAWSTTSTGRNTIYF. The V gene is TRBV30, the J gene TRBJ1-3; 7 bases line up with TRBD1. The V segment lost 2 bases and the J segment 5 bases; nucleotides outside the gene matches: 9. The length of the CDR3 is 15 residues. Germline CDR1 GTSNPN, CDR2 SVGIG (reference sequence).

As for this clone: Distinct nucleotide sequences in the sample also encode this CDR3. The chain has TRBV6-5 and TRBJ2-5; TRBD2 might be the D (6 bases). Per the germline V gene, CDR1 is MNHEY and CDR2 is SVGAGI. This CDR3 comprises 14 residues. V gave up 2 bases and J gave up 1 base, with 8 bases separating them. The CDR3 spells CASSYSSGQETQYF. Here the CDR3 DNA reads TGTGCCAGCAGTTACAGTAGCGGCCAAGAGACCCAGTACTTC.

This chain connects TRBV6-5 to TRBJ1-2; maybe TRBD1 (6 bases). Per germline, CDR1 MNHEY and CDR2 SVGAGI. The V end was cut by 7 bases, the J end by 8 bases, with 20 bases between. The CDR3 spans 14 residues. The CDR3 region is CASTGLRGSYGYTF. CDR3 coding DNA: TGTGCCAGCACGGGTCTCAGGGGTTCCTACGGCTACACCTTC.

This chain uses TRBV28 with TRBJ1-1, with 11 bases fitting TRBD1. This CDR3 has 13 residues. CDR1 and CDR2 from the germline V gene are MDHEN and SYDVKM. The V segment lost 7 bases and the J segment 6 bases; nucleotides outside the gene matches: 4. Here the CDR3 reads CASKGQGAAEAFF. The CDR3 DNA follows: TGTGCCAGCAAAGGACAGGGGGCCGCTGAAGCTTTCTTT.

J is TRBJ1-2 and V is TRBV12-5; no firm D call. Per the germline V gene, CDR1 is LGHNT and CDR2 is FRNRAP. V dropped 1 base and J dropped 2 bases, with 8 bases sitting between them. The CDR3 consists of 14 residues. CDR3 region: CASGLGHSNYGYTF. CDR3 DNA: TGTGCTAGTGGTTTGGGACACTCAAACTATGGCTACACCTTC.

This clone is a singleton in its sample. The V call is TRBV2, the J call TRBJ1-5; 8 nucleotides line up with TRBD1. V shed 7 bases and J 4 bases; nucleotides not matched to a gene: 6. Germline assignment: CDR1 SNHLY and CDR2 FYNNEI. This CDR3 has 14 residues. The CDR3 bases are TGTGCCAGCAACAGGGGGGTAGGTAATCAGCCCCAGCATTTT. Encoded protein: CASNRGVGNQPQHF.

This clone was picked up one time. V is TRBV19 and J is TRBJ2-1, with D possibly being TRBD2 (6 bases). The germline V gene has CDR1 LNHDA and CDR2 SQIVND (reference sequence). The CDR3 is made up of 15 amino acids. Between the trimmed V and J ends, which lost 2 bases and 5 bases, there was a span of 13 bases. The CDR3 bases are TGTGCCAGTAGTATACGGTCCGCGGGAAACAATGAGCAGTTCTTC. This gives the protein CASSIRSAGNNEQFF.

The chain combines TRBV3-1 (or the pseudogene TRBV3-2) with TRBJ2-2; TRBD2 agrees at 11 bases. V shed 4 bases, J shed 6 bases, and the junction held 4 bases outside the gene matches. CDR3 length: 15 residues. The germline V gene has CDR1 LGHDT and CDR2 YNNKEL (reference sequence). The chain's CDR3 is CASSLPGLAAGELFF. The CDR3 bases are TGTGCCAGCAGCCTACCGGGACTAGCGGCCGGGGAGCTGTTTTTT.